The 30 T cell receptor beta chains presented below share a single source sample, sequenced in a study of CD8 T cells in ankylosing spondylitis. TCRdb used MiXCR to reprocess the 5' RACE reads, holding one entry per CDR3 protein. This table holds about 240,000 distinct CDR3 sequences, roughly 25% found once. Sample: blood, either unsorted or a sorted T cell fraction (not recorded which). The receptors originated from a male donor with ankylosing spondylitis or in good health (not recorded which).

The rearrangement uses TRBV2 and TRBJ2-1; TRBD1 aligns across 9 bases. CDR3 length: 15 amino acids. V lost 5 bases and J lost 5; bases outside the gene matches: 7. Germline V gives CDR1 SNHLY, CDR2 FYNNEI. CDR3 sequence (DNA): TGTGCCAGCAGTCAAACGGGACAGGGTAACAATGAGCAGTTCTTC. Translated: CASSQTGQGNNEQFF.

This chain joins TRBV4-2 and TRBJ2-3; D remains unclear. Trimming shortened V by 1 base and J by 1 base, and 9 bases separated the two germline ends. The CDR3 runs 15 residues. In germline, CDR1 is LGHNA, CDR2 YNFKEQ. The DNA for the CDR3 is TGTGCCAGCAGCCAAGTTGTTTCCGGCACAGATACGCAGTATTTT. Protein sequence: CASSQVVSGTDTQYF.

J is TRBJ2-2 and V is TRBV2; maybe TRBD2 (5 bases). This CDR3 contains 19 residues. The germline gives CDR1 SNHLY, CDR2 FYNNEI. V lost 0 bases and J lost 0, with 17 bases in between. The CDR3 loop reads CASSEAGWVRGPNTGELFF. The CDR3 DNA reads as TGTGCCAGCAGTGAAGCGGGTTGGGTAAGAGGGCCGAACACCGGGGAGCTGTTTTTT.

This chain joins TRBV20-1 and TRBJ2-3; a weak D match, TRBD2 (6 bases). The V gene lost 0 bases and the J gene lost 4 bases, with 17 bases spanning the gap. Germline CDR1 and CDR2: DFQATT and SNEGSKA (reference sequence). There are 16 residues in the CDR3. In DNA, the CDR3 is TGCAGTGCTAGAGACAACGCGGGGTTTGAAGCAGATACGCAGTATTTT. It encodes CSARDNAGFEADTQYF.

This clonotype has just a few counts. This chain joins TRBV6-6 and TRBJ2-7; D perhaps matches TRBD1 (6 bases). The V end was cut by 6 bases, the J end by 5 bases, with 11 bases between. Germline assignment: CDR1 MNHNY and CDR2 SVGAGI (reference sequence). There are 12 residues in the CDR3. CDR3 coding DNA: TGTGCCAGCAGCAACAGGGCGGACGAGCAGTACTTC. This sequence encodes CASSNRADEQYF.

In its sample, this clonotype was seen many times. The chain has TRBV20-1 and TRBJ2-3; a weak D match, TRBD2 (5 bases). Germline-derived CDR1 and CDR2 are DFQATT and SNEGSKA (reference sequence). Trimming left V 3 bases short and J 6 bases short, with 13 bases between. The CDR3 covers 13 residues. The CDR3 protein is CSASRTARDTQYF. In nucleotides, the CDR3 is TGCAGTGCTAGCAGGACTGCACGTGATACGCAGTATTTT.

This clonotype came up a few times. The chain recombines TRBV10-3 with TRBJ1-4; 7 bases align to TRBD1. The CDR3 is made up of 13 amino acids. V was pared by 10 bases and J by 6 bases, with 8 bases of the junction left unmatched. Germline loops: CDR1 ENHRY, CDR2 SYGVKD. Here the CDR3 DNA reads TGTGCCACCAGGAGGGGGCTTGATGAAAAACTGTTTTTT. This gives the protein CATRRGLDEKLFF.

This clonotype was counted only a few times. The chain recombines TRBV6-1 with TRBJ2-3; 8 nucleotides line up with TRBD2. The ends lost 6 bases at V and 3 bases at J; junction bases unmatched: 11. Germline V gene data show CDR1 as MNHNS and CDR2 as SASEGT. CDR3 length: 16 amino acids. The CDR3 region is CASRTIERGPTDTQYF. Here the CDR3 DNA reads TGTGCCAGCAGAACCATCGAGCGGGGGCCGACAGATACGCAGTATTTT.

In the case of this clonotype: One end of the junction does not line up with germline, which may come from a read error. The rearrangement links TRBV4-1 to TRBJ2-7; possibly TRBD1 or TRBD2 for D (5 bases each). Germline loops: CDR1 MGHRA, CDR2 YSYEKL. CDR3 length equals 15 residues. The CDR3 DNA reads TGCGCCAGCAGACAAGCGGCAGGGCATTACTACGAGCAGTACTTC. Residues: CASRQAAGHYYEQYF.

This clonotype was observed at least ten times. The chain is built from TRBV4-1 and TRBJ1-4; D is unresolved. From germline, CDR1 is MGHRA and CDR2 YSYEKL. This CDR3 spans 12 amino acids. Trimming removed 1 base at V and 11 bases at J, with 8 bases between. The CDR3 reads CASSQVLDKLFF. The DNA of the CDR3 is TGCGCCAGCAGCCAAGTCCTCGACAAACTGTTTTTT.

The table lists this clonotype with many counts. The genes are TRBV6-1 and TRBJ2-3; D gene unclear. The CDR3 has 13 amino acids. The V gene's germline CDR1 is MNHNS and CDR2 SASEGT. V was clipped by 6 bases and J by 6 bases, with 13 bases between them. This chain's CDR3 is CASRGRLEDTQYF. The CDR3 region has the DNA TGTGCCAGCAGGGGCAGACTGGAGGATACGCAGTATTTT.

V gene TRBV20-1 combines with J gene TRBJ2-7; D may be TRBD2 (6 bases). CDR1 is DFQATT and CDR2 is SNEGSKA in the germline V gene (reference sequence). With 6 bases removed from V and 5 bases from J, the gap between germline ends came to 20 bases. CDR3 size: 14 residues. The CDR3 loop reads CSAPGETRVNEQYF. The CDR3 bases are TGCAGTGCCCCCGGTGAGACTAGGGTAAACGAGCAGTACTTC.

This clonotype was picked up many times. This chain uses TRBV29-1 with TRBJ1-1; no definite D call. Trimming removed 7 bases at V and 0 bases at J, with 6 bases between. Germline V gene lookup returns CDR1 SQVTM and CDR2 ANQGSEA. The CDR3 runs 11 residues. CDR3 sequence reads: CSATMNTEAFF. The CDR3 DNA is TGCAGCGCCACGATGAACACTGAAGCTTTCTTT.

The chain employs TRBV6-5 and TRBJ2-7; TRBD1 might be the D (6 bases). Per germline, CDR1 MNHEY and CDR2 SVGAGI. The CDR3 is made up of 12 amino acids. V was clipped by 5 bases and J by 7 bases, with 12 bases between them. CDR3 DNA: TGTGCCAGCAGTGTCACAGGGACGGAGCAGTACTTC. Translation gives CASSVTGTEQYF.

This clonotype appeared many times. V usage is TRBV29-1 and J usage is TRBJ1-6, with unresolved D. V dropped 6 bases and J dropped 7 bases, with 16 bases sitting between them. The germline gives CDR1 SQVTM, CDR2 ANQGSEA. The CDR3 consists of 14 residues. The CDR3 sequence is CSVRTGVPNSPLHF. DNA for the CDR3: TGCAGCGTGAGAACCGGGGTACCGAATTCACCCCTCCACTTT.

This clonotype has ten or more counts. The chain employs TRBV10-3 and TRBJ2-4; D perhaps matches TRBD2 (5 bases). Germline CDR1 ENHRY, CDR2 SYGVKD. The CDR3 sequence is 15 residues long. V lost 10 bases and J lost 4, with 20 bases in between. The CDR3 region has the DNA TGTGCCACGTCCGGGAAACCCTCCGCGAAAAACATTCAGTACTTC. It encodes CATSGKPSAKNIQYF.

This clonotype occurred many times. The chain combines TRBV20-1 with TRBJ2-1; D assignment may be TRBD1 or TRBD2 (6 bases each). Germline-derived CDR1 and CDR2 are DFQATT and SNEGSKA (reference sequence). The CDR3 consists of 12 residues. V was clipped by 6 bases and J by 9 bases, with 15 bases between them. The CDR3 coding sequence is TGCAGTGCCTCACGAGGGGGGCTTGAGCAGTTCTTC. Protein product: CSASRGGLEQFF.

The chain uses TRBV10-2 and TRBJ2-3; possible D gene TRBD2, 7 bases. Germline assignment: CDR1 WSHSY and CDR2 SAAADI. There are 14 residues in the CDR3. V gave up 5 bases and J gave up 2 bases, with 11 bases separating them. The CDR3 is CASSPRGPTDTQYF. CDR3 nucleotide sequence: TGCGCCAGCAGTCCGCGGGGGCCCACAGATACGCAGTATTTT.

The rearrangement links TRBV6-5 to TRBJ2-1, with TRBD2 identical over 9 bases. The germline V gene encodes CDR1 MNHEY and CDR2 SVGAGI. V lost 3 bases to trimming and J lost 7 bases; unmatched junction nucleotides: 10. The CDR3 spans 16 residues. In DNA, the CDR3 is TGTGCCAGCAGTTATTTTGGGACTAGCTCTCGGAATGAGCAGTTCTTC. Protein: CASSYFGTSSRNEQFF.

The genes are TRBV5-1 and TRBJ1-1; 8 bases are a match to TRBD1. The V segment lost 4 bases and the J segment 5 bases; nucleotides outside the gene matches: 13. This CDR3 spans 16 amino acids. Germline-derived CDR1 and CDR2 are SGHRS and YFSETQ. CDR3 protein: CASSTAAGQVDTEAFF. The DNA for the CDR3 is TGCGCCAGCAGCACCGCCGCGGGACAGGTCGATACTGAAGCTTTCTTT.

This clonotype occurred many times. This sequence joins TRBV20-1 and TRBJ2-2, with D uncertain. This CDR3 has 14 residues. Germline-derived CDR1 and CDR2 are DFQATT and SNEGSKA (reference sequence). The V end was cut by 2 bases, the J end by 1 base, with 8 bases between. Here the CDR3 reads CSARSQQNTGELFF. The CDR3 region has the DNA TGCAGTGCTAGATCTCAGCAGAACACCGGGGAGCTGTTTTTT.

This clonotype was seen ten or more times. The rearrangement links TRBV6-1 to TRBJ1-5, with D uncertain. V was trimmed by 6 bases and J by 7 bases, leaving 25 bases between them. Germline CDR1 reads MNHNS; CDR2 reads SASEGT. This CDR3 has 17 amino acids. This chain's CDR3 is CASRPGRQPAGVQPQHF. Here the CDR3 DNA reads TGTGCCAGCAGACCTGGGAGGCAGCCCGCGGGAGTGCAGCCCCAGCATTTT.

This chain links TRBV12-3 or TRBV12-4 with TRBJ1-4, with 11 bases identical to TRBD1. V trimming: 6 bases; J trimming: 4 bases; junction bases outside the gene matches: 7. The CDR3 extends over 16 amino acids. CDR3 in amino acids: CASSLGTGGYNEKLFF. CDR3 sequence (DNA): TGTGCCAGCAGCCTAGGGACAGGGGGATATAATGAAAAACTGTTTTTT.

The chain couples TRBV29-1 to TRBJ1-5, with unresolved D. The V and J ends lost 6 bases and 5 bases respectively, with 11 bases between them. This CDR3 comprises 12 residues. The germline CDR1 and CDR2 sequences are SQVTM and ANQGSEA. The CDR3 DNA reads TGCAGCGTAGCGGACGGAGATCAGCCCCAGCATTTT. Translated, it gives CSVADGDQPQHF.

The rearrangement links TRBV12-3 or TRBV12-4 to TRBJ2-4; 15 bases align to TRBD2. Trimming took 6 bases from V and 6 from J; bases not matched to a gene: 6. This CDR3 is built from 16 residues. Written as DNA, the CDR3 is TGTGCCAGCAGCCCCGGGACTAGCGGGGGGAGAAACATTCAGTACTTC. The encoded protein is CASSPGTSGGRNIQYF.

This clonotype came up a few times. The CDR3 DNA sequence: TGTGCCATCCCCGCTCTAACGAGGGAGCAGTACTTC. Its translation: CAIPALTREQYF. The V call is TRBV10-3, the J call TRBJ2-7; D ambiguous. This CDR3 comprises 12 residues. CDR1 and CDR2 (germline): ENHRY, SYGVKD. Trimming shortened V by 8 bases and J by 7 bases, and 15 bases separated the two germline ends.

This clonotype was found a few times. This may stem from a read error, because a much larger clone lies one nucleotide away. The CDR3 coding sequence is TGTGCCAGCAGCCGGGGGGACACAGATACGCAGTATTTT. Protein: CASSRGDTDTQYF. The rearrangement joins TRBV6-1 to TRBJ2-3; TRBD2 agrees at 7 bases. CDR3 length: 13 amino acids. Germline V gene data show CDR1 as MNHNS and CDR2 as SASEGT. Trimming at V came to 6 bases and at J to 2 bases, leaving 2 bases not matched to a gene.

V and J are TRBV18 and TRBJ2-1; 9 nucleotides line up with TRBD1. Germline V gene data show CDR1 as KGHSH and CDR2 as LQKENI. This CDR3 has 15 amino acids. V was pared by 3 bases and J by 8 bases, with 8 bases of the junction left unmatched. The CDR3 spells CASSPLGQGGDEQFF. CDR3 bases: TGTGCCAGCTCACCCTTGGGACAGGGTGGGGATGAGCAGTTCTTC.

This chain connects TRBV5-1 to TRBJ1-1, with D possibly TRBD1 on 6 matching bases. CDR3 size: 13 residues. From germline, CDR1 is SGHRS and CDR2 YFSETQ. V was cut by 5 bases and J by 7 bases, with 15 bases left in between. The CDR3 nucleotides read TGCGCCAGCAGTGGCGAAGGGGGGGATGAAGCTTTCTTT. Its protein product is CASSGEGGDEAFF.

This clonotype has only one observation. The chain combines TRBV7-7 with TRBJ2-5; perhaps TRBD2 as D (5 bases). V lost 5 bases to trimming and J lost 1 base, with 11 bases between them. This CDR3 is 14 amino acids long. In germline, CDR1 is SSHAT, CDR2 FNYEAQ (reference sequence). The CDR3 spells CASSRTRLQETQYF. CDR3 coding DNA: TGTGCCAGCAGCAGAACTAGGCTCCAAGAGACCCAGTACTTC.